This is a list of T cell receptor beta chains from one sample in a study of OX40 agonist ivuxolimab in advanced cancers. The repertoire was sequenced with immunoSEQ multiplex PCR; TCRdb's copy has only in-frame clones and lacks some. This table holds some 71,000 clones, less than 90% found once. This sample comprised CD4+ or CD8+ T cells sorted from blood, obtained in a trial of the OX40 agonist ivuxolimab. These receptors came from an adult with an advanced solid tumor such as melanoma, head and neck, liver or kidney cancer. Each CDR3 is given with its conserved first and last residue. Fields, in order: D gene, clone size, J gene, V gene, CDR3 DNA, CDR3 protein. The D gene is left open where the match is weak. Clone size, where shown, is once, few, many, or a class for clones that have expanded.

. . TRBJ1-1 TRBV19 TGTGCCACCAGAGGCGGGGGGAAGGGGGAGAACACTGAAGCTTTCTTT CATRGGGKGENTEAFF
. . TRBJ1-6 TRBV2 TGTGCCAGCAGTGTGGCCGAAACTGGTTCACCCCTCCACTTT CASSVAETGSPLHF
. few TRBJ1-2 TRBV28 TGTGCCAGCAGTTTCGGACAGTATGGCTACACCTTC CASSFGQYGYTF
TRBD1 . TRBJ2-1 TRBV5-1 TGCGCCAGCAGCTTATCGCCGGGACAGGGGACTGAGCAGTTCTTC CASSLSPGQGTEQFF
. . TRBJ1-2 TRBV25-1 TGTGCCAGCAGTGAACACGGAACCTATGGCTACACCTTC CASSEHGTYGYTF
TRBD2 . TRBJ2-3 TRBV7-2 TGTGCCAGCAGCCTAGCGCGGGGGACAGATACGCAGTATTTT CASSLARGTDTQYF
. . TRBJ2-5 TRBV2 TGTGCCAGCAGTTATAGTCAAGAGACCCAGTACTTC CASSYSQETQYF
. . TRBJ1-1 TRBV2 TGTGCCAGCAGTGAGTCTTTAGGGGGTCGGACTGAAGCTTTCTTT CASSESLGGRTEAFF
. once TRBJ1-5 TRBV6-5 TGTGCCAGCAGTTTATCAGGGGCGTACAATCAGCCCCAGCATTTT CASSLSGAYNQPQHF
. . TRBJ1-4 TRBV6-5 TGTGCCAGCAGTTACTATTCGTCCGGGGGCGAGGGAAAACTGTTTTTT CASSYYSSGGEGKLFF
. . TRBJ2-3 TRBV6-6 TGTGCCAGCAGTTACTTTGACCCTAGGGGGGCAGATACGCAGTATTTT CASSYFDPRGADTQYF
. . TRBJ2-2 TRBV5-8 TGTGCCAGCAGCTTATGGAGACTGAACACCGGGGAGCTGTTTTTT CASSLWRLNTGELFF
. . TRBJ2-6 TRBV27 TGTGCCAGCAGTACGAACAGGAGGATATCTGGGGCCAACGTCCTGACTTTC CASSTNRRISGANVLTF
TRBD1 . TRBJ2-7 TRBV5-6 TGTGCCAGCAGTTTCCAGGGGGCAAGCGAGCAGTACTTC CASSFQGASEQYF
. . TRBJ1-1 TRBV2 TGTGCCAGCAGGTTACAGGGTTTAGGTGAAGCTTTCTTT CASRLQGLGEAFF
. . TRBJ1-2 TRBV6-5 TGTGCCAGCAGATCGACGGATTACTATGGCTACACCTTC CASRSTDYYGYTF
TRBD1 . TRBJ2-7 TRBV11-2 TGTGCCAGCAGCTTAGATTACAGGGGCCCCTACGAGCAGTACTTC CASSLDYRGPYEQYF
. . TRBJ2-7 TRBV6-5 TGTGCCAGCAGTTACAAACGCAGAGCCTACGAGCAGTACTTC CASSYKRRAYEQYF
. . TRBJ1-3 TRBV7-6 TGTGCCAGCAGCTCCTATCAGGGCATAAGAAACACCATATATTTT CASSSYQGIRNTIYF
TRBD1 . TRBJ2-1 TRBV7-2 TGTGCCAGCAGCGCTAGGGACAGGGTCAATGAGCAGTTCTTC CASSARDRVNEQFF
TRBD1 . TRBJ1-1 TRBV19 TGTGCCAGTAGTCCCGACAGGGGAATCATCACTGAAGCTTTCTTT CASSPDRGIITEAFF
. . TRBJ2-2 TRBV10-3 TGTGCCATCAGTGGGGGCAGGACGAACACCGGGGAGCTGTTTTTT CAISGGRTNTGELFF
. . TRBJ2-1 TRBV6-6 TGTGCCAGCAGTAAAACAGGGTGGGGATCCTACAATGAGCAGTTCTTC CASSKTGWGSYNEQFF
. few TRBJ2-7 TRBV11-2 TGTGCCAGCAGCCCCCGTCAGGTCCGGGGCTCTGGGGAGCAGTACTTC CASSPRQVRGSGEQYF
. . TRBJ2-7 TRBV7-2 TGTGCCAGCAGCCTCAATACCGGGACAAGACCCTACGAGCAGTACTTC CASSLNTGTRPYEQYF
. few TRBJ1-1 TRBV4-1 TGCGCCAGCAGCCACCCCGGCGGTCAACGGGGGCTACGGACTGAAGCTTTCTTT CASSHPGGQRGLRTEAFF
. . TRBJ1-1 TRBV9 TGTGCCAGCAGCGCGTGGGGAGGGGCCGTTGAAGCTTTCTTT CASSAWGGAVEAFF
TRBD2 . TRBJ2-1 TRBV7-3 TGTGCCAGCAGCGCCGACCGGGGGGCCTACAATGAGCAGTTCTTC CASSADRGAYNEQFF